This TCR beta chain derives from a study of STAT5B mutations in CD4+ large granular lymphocyte leukemia. Germline V gene data show CDR1 as LGHNA and CDR2 as YNFKEQ. V shed 5 bases and J shed 1 base, with 15 bases lying between them. CDR3 size: 17 residues. Data came from immunoSEQ multiplex PCR; TCRdb stores just in-frame clones and leaves some out. Among 8,000 to 10,000 clones listed, around 92% were seen once. General study points: Top patient clones used TRBV06 genes more often: 8/27 versus 2/35 in controls.

On this clone: Its antigen is not known.

The clonotype comes from a woman between 70 and 85 years old with CD4+ T-cell large granular lymphocyte leukemia. The sequencing sample was made of PBMCs. The genes are TRBV4-2 and TRBJ2-6; D might be TRBD1 (6 bases). The CDR3 is CASSDGQFLSGANVLTF. The CDR3 DNA reads as TGTGCCAGCAGCGACGGACAGTTCCTTTCTGGGGCCAACGTCCTGACTTTC.